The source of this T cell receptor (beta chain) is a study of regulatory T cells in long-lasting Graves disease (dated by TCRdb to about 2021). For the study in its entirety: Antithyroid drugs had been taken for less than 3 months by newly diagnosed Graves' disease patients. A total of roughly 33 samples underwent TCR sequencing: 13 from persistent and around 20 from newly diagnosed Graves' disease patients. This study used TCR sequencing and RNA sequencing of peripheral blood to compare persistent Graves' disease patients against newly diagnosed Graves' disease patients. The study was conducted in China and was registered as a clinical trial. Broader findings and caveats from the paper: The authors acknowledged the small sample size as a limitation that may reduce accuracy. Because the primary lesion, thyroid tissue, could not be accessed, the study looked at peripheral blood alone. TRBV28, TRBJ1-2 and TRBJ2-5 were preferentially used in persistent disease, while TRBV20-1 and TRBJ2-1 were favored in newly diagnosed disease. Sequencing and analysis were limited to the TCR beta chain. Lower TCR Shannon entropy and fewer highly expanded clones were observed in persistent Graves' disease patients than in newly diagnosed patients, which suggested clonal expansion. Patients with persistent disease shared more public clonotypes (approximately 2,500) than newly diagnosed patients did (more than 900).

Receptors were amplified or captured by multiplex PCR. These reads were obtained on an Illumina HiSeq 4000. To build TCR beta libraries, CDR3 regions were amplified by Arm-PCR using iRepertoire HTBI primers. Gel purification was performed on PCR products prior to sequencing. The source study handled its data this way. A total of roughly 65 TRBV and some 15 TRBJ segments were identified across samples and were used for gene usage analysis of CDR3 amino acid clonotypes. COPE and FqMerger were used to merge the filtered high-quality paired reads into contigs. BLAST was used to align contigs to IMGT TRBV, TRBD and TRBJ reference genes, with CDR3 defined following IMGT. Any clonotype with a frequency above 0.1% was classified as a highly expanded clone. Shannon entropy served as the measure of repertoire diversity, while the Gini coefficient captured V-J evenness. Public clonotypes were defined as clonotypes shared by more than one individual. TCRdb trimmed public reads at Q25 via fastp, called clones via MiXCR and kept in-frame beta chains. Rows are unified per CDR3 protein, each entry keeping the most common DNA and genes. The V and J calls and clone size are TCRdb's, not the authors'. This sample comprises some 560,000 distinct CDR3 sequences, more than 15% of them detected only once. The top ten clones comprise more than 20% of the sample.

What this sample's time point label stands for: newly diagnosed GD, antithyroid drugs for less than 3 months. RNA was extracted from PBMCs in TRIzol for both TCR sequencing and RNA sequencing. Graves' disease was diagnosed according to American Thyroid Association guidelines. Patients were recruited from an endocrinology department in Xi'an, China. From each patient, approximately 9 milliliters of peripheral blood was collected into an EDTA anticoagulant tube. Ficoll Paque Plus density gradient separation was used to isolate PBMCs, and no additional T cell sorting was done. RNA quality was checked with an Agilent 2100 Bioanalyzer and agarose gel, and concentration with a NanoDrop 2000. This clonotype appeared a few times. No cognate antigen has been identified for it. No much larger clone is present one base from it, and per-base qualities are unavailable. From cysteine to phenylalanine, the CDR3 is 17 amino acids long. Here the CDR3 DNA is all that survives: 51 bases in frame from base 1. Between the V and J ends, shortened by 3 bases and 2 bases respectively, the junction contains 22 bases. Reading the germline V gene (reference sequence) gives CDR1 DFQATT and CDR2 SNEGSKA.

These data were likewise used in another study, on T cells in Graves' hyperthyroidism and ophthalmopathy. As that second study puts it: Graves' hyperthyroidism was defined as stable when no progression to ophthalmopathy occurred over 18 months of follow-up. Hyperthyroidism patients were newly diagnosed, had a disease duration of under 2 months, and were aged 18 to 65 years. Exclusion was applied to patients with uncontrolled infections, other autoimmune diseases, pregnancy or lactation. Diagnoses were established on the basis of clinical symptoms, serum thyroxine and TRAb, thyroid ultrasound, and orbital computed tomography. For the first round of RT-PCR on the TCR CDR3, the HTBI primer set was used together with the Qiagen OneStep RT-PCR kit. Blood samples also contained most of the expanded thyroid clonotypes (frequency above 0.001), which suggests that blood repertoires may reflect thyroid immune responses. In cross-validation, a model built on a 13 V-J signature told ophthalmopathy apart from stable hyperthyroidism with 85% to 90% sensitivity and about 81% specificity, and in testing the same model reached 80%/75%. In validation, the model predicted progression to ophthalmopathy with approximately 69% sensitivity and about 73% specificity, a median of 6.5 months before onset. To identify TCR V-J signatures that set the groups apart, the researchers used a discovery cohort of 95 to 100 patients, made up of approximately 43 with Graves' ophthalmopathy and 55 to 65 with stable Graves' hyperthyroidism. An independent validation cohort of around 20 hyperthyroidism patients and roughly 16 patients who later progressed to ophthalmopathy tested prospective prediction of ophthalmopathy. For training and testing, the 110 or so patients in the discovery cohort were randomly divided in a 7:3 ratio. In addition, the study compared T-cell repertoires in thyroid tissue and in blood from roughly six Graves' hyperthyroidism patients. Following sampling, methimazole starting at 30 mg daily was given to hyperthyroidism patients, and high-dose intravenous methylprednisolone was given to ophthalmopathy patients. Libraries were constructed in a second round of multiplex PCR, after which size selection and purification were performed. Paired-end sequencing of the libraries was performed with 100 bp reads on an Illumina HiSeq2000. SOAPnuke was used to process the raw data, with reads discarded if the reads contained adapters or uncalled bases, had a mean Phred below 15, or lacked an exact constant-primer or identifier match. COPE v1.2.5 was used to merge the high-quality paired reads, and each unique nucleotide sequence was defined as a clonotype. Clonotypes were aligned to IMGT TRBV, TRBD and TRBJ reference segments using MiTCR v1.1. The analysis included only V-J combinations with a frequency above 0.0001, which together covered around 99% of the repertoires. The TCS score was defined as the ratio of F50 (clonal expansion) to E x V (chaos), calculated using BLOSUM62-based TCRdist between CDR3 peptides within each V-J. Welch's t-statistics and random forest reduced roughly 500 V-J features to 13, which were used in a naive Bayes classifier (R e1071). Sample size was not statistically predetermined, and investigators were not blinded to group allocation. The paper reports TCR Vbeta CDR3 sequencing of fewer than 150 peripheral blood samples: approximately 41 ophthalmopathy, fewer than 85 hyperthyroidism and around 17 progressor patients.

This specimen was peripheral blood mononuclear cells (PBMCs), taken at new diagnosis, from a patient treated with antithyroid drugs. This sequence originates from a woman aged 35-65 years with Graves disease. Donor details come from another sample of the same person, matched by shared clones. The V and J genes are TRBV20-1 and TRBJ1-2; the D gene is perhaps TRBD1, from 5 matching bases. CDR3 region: CSARPPVRGRVNYGYTF. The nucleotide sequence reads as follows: TGCAGTGCTAGGCCGCCTGTTCGTGGCAGGGTGAACTATGGCTACACCTTC.